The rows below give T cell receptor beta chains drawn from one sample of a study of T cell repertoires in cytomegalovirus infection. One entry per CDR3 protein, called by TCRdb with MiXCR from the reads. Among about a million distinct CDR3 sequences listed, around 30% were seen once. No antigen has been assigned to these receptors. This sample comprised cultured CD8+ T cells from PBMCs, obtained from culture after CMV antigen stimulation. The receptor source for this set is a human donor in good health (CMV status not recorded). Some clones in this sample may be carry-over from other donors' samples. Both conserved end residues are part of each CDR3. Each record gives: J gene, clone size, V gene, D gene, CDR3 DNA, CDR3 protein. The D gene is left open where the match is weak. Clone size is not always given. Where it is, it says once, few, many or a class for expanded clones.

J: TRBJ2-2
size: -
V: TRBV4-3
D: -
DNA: TGCGCCAGCGCAAACTCCCGCGGCTTAAACACCGGGGAGCTGTTTTTT
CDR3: CASANSRGLNTGELFF

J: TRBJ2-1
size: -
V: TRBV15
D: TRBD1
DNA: TGTGCCACCAGCAACCCCCGGACAGGTTTCCCCTACAATGAGCAGTTCTTC
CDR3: CATSNPRTGFPYNEQFF

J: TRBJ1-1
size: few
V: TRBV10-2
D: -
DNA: TGCGCCAGCAGTGAGTCGGAGGGGGCTGAAGCTTTCTTT
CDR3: CASSESEGAEAFF

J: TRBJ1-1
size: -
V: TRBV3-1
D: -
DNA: TGTGCCAGCAGCCAAGACGGGGGCTGGGGCACTGAAGCTTTCTTT
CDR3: CASSQDGGWGTEAFF

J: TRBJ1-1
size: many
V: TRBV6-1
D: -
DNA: TGTGCCAGCGGAGAGAACACTGAAGCTTTCTTT
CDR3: CASGENTEAFF

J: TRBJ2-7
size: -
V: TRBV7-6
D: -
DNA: TGTGCCAGCAGCCCCTCTCTGCTGAGCTCCTACGAGCAGTACTTC
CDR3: CASSPSLLSSYEQYF

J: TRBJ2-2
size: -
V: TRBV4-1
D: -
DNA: TGCGCCAGCAGCTTAAAAGTAGGGGAAACCGGGGAGCTGTTTTTT
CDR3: CASSLKVGETGELFF

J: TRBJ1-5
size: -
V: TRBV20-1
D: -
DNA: TGCAGTGCTTACTCGTCGGGGGAAAGCAATCAGCCCCAGCATTTT
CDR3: CSAYSSGESNQPQHF

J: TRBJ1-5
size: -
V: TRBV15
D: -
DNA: TGTGCCACCAGCAGAGATGGTTCCAGCAATCAGCCCCAGCATTTT
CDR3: CATSRDGSSNQPQHF

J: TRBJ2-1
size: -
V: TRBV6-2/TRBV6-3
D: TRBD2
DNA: TGTGCCAGCAGTTACTCTGGGACTAGCGGTGCCTTC
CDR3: CASSYSGTSGAF

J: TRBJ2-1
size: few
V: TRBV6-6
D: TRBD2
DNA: TGTGCCATCGACCCACCAGCGGGGGGGAACCCCTACAATGAGCAGTTCTTC
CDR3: CAIDPPAGGNPYNEQFF

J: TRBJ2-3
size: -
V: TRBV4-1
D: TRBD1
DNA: TGCGCCAGCAGCCAAGGACTGGGACAGGGGGGCACAGATACGCAGTATTTT
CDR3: CASSQGLGQGGTDTQYF

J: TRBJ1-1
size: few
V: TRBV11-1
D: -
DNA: TGTGCCAGCAGCTTAGCGTGGGTGAGCACTGAAGCTTTCTTT
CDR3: CASSLAWVSTEAFF

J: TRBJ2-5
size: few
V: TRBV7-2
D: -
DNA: TGTGCCAGCAGCTTGTGGGGAGGGGGAGAGACCCAGTACTTC
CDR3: CASSLWGGGETQYF

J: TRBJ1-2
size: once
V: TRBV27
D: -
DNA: TGTGCCAGCAGCCGCCGGACGGGAGGCTACACCTTC
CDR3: CASSRRTGGYTF

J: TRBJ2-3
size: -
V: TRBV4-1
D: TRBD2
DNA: TGCGCCAGCAGCCAAGAGCCTAGCGGGGCTACAGATACGCAGTATTTT
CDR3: CASSQEPSGATDTQYF

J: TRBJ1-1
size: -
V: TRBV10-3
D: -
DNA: TGTGCCATCAATCGGGACATCGAGAACACTGAAGCTTTCTTT
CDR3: CAINRDIENTEAFF

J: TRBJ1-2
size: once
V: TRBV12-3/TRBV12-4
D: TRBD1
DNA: TGTGCCAGCTCGGACAGGGAGTCCCATGGCTACACCTTC
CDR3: CASSDRESHGYTF

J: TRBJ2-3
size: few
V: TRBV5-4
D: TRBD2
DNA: TGTGCCAGCAGCCCGCTAATCGGCGGGGGGGCAACAGATACGCAGTATTTT
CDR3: CASSPLIGGGATDTQYF

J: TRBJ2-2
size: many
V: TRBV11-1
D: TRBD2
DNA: TGTGCCAGCAGCCCCTCCCGGGTAGCGGGGAACACCGGGGAGCTGTTTTTT
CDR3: CASSPSRVAGNTGELFF

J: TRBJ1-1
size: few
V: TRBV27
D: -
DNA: TGTGCCAGCAGTACCCTCGACGGGGGGACCACTGAAGCTTTCTTT
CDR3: CASSTLDGGTTEAFF

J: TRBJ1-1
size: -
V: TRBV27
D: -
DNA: TGTGCCAGCAGGCCATTGAGGGGGATGAACACTGAAGCTTTCTTT
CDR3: CASRPLRGMNTEAFF

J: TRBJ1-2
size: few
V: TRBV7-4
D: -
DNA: TGTGCCAGCCTACAGGAAGATGGCTACACCTTC
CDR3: CASLQEDGYTF

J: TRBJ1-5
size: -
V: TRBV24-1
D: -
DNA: TGTGCCACCAGTGATTTGACTAGCAATCAGCCCCAGCATTTT
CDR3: CATSDLTSNQPQHF

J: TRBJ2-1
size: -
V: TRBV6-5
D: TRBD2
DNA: TGTGCCAGCAGTGGGAGTAGCGGGGGGCCAAGACACTTCAGTGAGCAGTTCTTC
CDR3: CASSGSSGGPRHFSEQFF

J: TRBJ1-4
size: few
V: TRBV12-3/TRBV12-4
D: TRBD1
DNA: TGTGCCAGCACCCTGGGACAGGGCAATGAAAAACTGTTTTTT
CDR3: CASTLGQGNEKLFF

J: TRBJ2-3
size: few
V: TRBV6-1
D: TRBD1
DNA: TGTGCCAGCACCACGGGGACAGGGACCACAGATACGCAGTATTTT
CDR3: CASTTGTGTTDTQYF

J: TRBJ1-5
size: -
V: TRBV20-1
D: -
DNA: TGCAGTGCTAGAGACAGACGGGACAATCAGCCCCAGCATTTT
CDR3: CSARDRRDNQPQHF

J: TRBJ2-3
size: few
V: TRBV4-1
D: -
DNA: TGCGCCAGCAGCCAAGATCAAGGGGTTAGCACAGATACGCAGTATTTT
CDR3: CASSQDQGVSTDTQYF

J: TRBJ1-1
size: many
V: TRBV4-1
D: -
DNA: TGCGCCAGCTCCCAGGGTAGGGTCACTGAAGCTTTCTTT
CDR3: CASSQGRVTEAFF

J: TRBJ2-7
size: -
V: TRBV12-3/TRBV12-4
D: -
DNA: TGTGCCAGCAGTTTGGGCGGGGTAGCCTACGAGCAGTACTTC
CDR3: CASSLGGVAYEQYF

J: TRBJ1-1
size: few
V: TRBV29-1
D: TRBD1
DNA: TGCAGCGTTGCAACATCCGGGACAGGGTGGCGGTTCGGCACTGAAGCTTTCTTT
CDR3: CSVATSGTGWRFGTEAFF

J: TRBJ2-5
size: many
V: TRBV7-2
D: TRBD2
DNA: TGTGCCAGCAGGGGCGGGGGGTTCCAAGAGACCCAGTACTTC
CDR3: CASRGGGFQETQYF

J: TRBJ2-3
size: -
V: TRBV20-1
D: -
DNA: TGCAGGGGCCCGCAGCGGGTGGGCACAGATACGCAGTATTTT
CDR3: CRGPQRVGTDTQYF

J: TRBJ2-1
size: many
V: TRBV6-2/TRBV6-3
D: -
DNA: TGTGCCAGCAGCCGGGACGTTTACAATGAGCAGTTCTTC
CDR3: CASSRDVYNEQFF

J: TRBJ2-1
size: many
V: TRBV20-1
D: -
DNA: TGCAGTGCTAGAGATCCAGGGGCCAGACCTGTGACATACAATGAGCAGTTCTTC
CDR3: CSARDPGARPVTYNEQFF

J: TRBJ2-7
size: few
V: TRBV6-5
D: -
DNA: TGTGCCAGCAGATACGAAGCACAGGGCTACGAGCAGTACTTC
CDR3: CASRYEAQGYEQYF

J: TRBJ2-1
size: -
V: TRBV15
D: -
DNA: TGTGCCACCAGCCCAGGGGACGATGAGCAGTTCTTC
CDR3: CATSPGDDEQFF

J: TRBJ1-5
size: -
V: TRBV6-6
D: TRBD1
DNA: TGTGCCAGCAGACCCCGAGGACAGGGTACCAATCAGCCCCAGCATTTT
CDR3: CASRPRGQGTNQPQHF

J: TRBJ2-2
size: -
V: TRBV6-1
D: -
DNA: TGTGCCAGCAGTGAAGCAGGGAGGAACACCGGGGAGCTGTTTTTT
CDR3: CASSEAGRNTGELFF

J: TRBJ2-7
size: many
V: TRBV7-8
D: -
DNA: TGTGCCAGCAGCTTAAATATGCTCTACGAGCAGTACTTC
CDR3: CASSLNMLYEQYF

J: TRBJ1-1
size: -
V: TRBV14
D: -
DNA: TGTGCCAGCAGCCAAGATCATGGCAGTCTTAACACTGAAGCTTTCTTT
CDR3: CASSQDHGSLNTEAFF

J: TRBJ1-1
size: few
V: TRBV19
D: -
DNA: TGTGCCAGTAGTACCCCCCAGGCCGAGAACACTGAAGCTTTCTTT
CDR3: CASSTPQAENTEAFF

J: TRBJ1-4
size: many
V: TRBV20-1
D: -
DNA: TGCAGTGCTAGAGCGGAGGATTTAAGGGGTGAAAAACTGTTTTTT
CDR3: CSARAEDLRGEKLFF

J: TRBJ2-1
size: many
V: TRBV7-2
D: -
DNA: TGTGCCAGCAGCCTCGCGCAGCCCTACAATGAGCAGTTCTTC
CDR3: CASSLAQPYNEQFF

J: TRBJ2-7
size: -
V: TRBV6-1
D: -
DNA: TGTGCCAGTGGGACCGTCTACGAGCAGTACTTC
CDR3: CASGTVYEQYF

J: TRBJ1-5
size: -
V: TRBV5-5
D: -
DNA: TGTGCCAGCAGCGCGGACGAACGCAATCAGCCCCAGCATTTT
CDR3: CASSADERNQPQHF

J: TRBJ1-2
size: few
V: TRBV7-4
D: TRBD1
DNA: TGTGCCAGCAGCTTAGCGACAGGGGCGACTGACTATGGCTACACCTTC
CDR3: CASSLATGATDYGYTF

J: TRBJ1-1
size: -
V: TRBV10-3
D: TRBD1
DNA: TGTGCCATCAGTGTGGGGGACAGGGGGGTTTTTAACACTGAAGCTTTCTTT
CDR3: CAISVGDRGVFNTEAFF

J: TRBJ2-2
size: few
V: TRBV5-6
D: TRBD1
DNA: TGTGCCAGCAGCTTGGGGGCAGGGGGAAACGCCGGGGAGCTGTTTTTT
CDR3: CASSLGAGGNAGELFF

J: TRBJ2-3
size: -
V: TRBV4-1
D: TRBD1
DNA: TGCGCCAACAGCCCCCCCGGGACAGGGGACGCAGATACGCAGTATTTT
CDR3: CANSPPGTGDADTQYF

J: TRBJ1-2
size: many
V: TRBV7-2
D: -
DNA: TGTGCCAGCAGCTTAGTCCCCCCAGTCAGCTATGGCTACACCTTC
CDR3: CASSLVPPVSYGYTF

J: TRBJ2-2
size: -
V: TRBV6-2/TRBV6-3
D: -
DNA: TGTGCCAGCAAACTAGACGCCCTCGCGAACACCGGGGAGCTGTTTTTT
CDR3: CASKLDALANTGELFF

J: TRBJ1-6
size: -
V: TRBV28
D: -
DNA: TGTGCCAGCAGTTTGACATATTATTCACCCCTCCACTTT
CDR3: CASSLTYYSPLHF